The text below deals with one T cell receptor (beta chain). This specimen belongs to a study of shared clonotypes between healthy human individuals. CDR3 size: 16 residues. V shed 3 bases and J shed 3 bases, with 17 bases lying between them. CDR1 and CDR2 from the germline V gene are LGHNA and YSLEER. The repertoire was sequenced with immunoSEQ multiplex PCR; TCRdb's copy has only in-frame clones and lacks some. Found here are about 530,000 clones, 60% to 80% of them singletons; the top ten hold 12%. This receptor was taken from a woman between 35 and 50 years old in good health. Some clones in this sample may be carry-over from other donors' samples. The sequencing sample was made of PBMCs. The V gene is TRBV4-3, the J gene TRBJ1-2; possible D gene TRBD1, 6 bases. CDR3 in amino acids: CASSHSRRGTDYGYTF. The CDR3 DNA is TGCGCCAGCAGCCATTCCAGGAGGGGGACGGACTATGGCTACACCTTC.